These T cell receptor beta chains were read from a single sample in a study of blood T cell repertoires in COVID-19. The data were produced by immunoSEQ multiplex PCR, yet TCRdb's version contains in-frame clones alone and is incomplete. This table has about 200,000 clones, roughly 82% appearing once. Sequenced input: PBMCs or T cells enriched from blood (not recorded which). The source is a man between 35 and 55 years old who had recovered from COVID-19. The CDR3 runs from the conserved cysteine through the conserved F or W. A D gene is named only where the DNA matches it firmly. Size is omitted from some rows. Given values are once, few, many or a class for expanded clones.

V gene	clone size	J gene	D gene	CDR3 DNA	CDR3 protein
TRBV7-9	many	TRBJ2-1	TRBD2	TGTGCCAGCAGCTTAGCACTAGCGGGAACCTACAATGAGCAGTTCTTC	CASSLALAGTYNEQFF
TRBV9	NA	TRBJ2-1	TRBD1	TGTGCCAGCAGCCAGGGGGCCAACTCCTACAATGAGCAGTTCTTC	CASSQGANSYNEQFF
TRBV7-2	NA	TRBJ2-1	TRBD2	TGTGCCAGCAGCACTAGCGGGCCCCGCTACAATGAGCAGTTCTTC	CASSTSGPRYNEQFF
TRBV18	NA	TRBJ1-1	NA	TGTGCCAGCTCACCACCGAACAGCGGGAACACTGAAGCTTTCTTT	CASSPPNSGNTEAFF
TRBV7-3	NA	TRBJ1-2	NA	TGTGCCAGCAGCTTAAGAGGCAGGGATCATGGCTACACCTTC	CASSLRGRDHGYTF
TRBV6-2/TRBV6-3	once	TRBJ1-5	NA	TGTGCCAGCAGTCCGGGGGGGGTGCGACAGCCCCAGCATTTT	CASSPGGVRQPQHF
TRBV5-1	NA	TRBJ2-7	TRBD2	TGCGCCAGCACGCTAGCGGGAGTGGGCGAGCAGTACTTC	CASTLAGVGEQYF
TRBV13	NA	TRBJ2-3	TRBD1	TGTGCCAGCAGCCCAGCCCCTACAGGGGGCACAGATACGCAGTATTTT	CASSPAPTGGTDTQYF
TRBV7-2	NA	TRBJ2-1	TRBD2	TGTGCCAGCAGCCAACCGGGACTAGCGGGATTAAATGAGCAGTTCTTC	CASSQPGLAGLNEQFF
TRBV27	NA	TRBJ2-3	NA	TGTGCCAGCAGTCGCCAGCCGGGGGGCACAGATACGCAGTATTTT	CASSRQPGGTDTQYF
TRBV11-2	NA	TRBJ2-1	TRBD2	TGTGCCTCAAGCAGGAGGACTAGCGGGACCCCCAATGAGCAGTTCTTC	CASSRRTSGTPNEQFF
TRBV6-1	NA	TRBJ2-2	NA	TGTGCCAGCAGTGAAGGATTTCGAGGCGGTGGGGAGCTGTTTTTT	CASSEGFRGGGELFF
TRBV11-2	NA	TRBJ2-7	NA	TGTGCCAGCAGCTTAAACCGGGTCTCCAGCTCCTACGAGCAGTACTTC	CASSLNRVSSSYEQYF
TRBV3-1/TRBV3-2	NA	TRBJ2-3	NA	TGTGCCAGCAGCCTCCTGACAGGCACAGATACGCAGTATTTT	CASSLLTGTDTQYF
TRBV3-1/TRBV3-2	NA	TRBJ1-4	NA	TGTGCCAGCAGCCAAGATAGACACTTTGCGAATGAAAAACTGTTTTTT	CASSQDRHFANEKLFF
TRBV5-8	NA	TRBJ1-1	NA	TGTGCCAGCAGCTTGGCACAGGTAAGAGGTGAAGCTTTCTTT	CASSLAQVRGEAFF
TRBV18	once	TRBJ1-1	NA	TGTGCCAGCTCATCAGGACAAAACACTGAAGCTTTCTTT	CASSSGQNTEAFF
TRBV5-1	NA	TRBJ1-2	TRBD1	TGCGCCACCAACCCGGGACAGACTAACTATGGCTACACCTTC	CATNPGQTNYGYTF
TRBV7-6	NA	TRBJ2-7	NA	TGTGCCAGCAGCTTAGGACAACAGGGAGGGGAGCAGTACTTC	CASSLGQQGGEQYF
TRBV27	once	TRBJ2-7	TRBD1	TGTGCCAGCAGCCCCGGGACAGCGAGCTACGAGCAGTACTTC	CASSPGTASYEQYF
TRBV9	NA	TRBJ1-2	TRBD1	TGTGCCAGCAGCGGGACAGGGGGCGCGGAGGGCTACACCTTC	CASSGTGGAEGYTF
TRBV4-3	NA	TRBJ2-6	NA	TGCACCAGCAGCCAAGATCGAGTGGGAGTAACTGGGGCCAACGTCCTGACTTTC	CTSSQDRVGVTGANVLTF
TRBV19	NA	TRBJ1-3	TRBD1	TGTGCCAGTAGTCCGCGATTGGACAGGGCTGGAAACACCATATATTTT	CASSPRLDRAGNTIYF
TRBV7-6	NA	TRBJ1-4	NA	TGTGCCAGCAGCTTAGGGGGGGGGCCATGGGAAAAACTGTTTTTT	CASSLGGGPWEKLFF
TRBV24-1	NA	TRBJ1-3	TRBD1	TGTGCCACCAGTGCTCCGGACAGGCCGAACACCATATATTTT	CATSAPDRPNTIYF
TRBV5-4	few	TRBJ2-5	TRBD2	TGTGCCAGCAGCTTGGGCGGGAGGGCCGAAGAGACCCAGTACTTC	CASSLGGRAEETQYF
TRBV12-3/TRBV12-4	NA	TRBJ1-1	TRBD1	TGTGCCAGCAGGCGGGACAGGGGATTCGAAGCTTTCTTT	CASRRDRGFEAFF
TRBV5-6	NA	TRBJ2-1	TRBD2	TGTGCCAGCAGCTTGGCTTCTAGCGGGAGAGACAATGAGCAGTTCTTC	CASSLASSGRDNEQFF
TRBV6-2/TRBV6-3	NA	TRBJ1-2	TRBD1	TGTGCCAGCAGCAAAACGGGACAGGGAAACTATGGCTACACCTTC	CASSKTGQGNYGYTF
TRBV6-9	NA	TRBJ1-4	NA	TGTGCCAGCAGTCCCCCGGGAGGTCAGGAAAAACTGTTTTTT	CASSPPGGQEKLFF
TRBV5-6	few	TRBJ1-2	NA	TGTGCCAGCAGCTCTCCAGGGATTCGAGCAGAGGGCTACACCTTC	CASSSPGIRAEGYTF
TRBV3-1/TRBV3-2	NA	TRBJ1-2	NA	TGTGCCAGCAGCCAATCCCGGACGGGTCGGGGTTCCTATGGCTACACCTTC	CASSQSRTGRGSYGYTF
TRBV7-8	once	TRBJ2-7	NA	TGTGCCAGCAGCTCTGGTGGCCAACCCTACGAGCAGTACTTC	CASSSGGQPYEQYF